The 21 T cell receptor beta chains below all came from one sample that was sequenced in a study of regulatory T cells in long-lasting Graves disease. Time point described: newly diagnosed GD, antithyroid drugs for less than 3 months. The TCR library was made from RNA that had been extracted from PBMCs in TRIzol. Sequencing libraries for TCR beta were prepared with iRepertoire HTBI primers and Arm-PCR of CDR3 regions. A single record per CDR3 protein comes from TCRdb applying MiXCR to the multiplex PCR reads. The repertoire includes 580,000 or so distinct CDR3 sequences, 15% to 20% of them detected once, and around 12% sits in the top ten. These same data were also listed under a study on T cells in Graves' hyperthyroidism and ophthalmopathy.

The source was peripheral blood mononuclear cells (PBMCs), collected at new diagnosis, from a patient treated with antithyroid drugs. The receptors here all came from a young man with Graves disease.

The chain links TRBV7-2 to TRBJ1-5; perhaps TRBD1 as D (6 bases). Trimming removed 2 bases from V and 1 base from J, with 12 bases in between. Germline CDR1 is SGHTA and CDR2 is FQGNSA. CDR3 length: 16 residues. CDR3: CASSLQGSLSNQPQHF. The CDR3 bases are TGTGCCAGCAGCTTACAGGGGAGTTTAAGCAATCAGCCCCAGCATTTT.

This clonotype occurred many times. The chain uses TRBV7-9 and TRBJ2-1; 16 positions agree with TRBD2. The V gene's germline CDR1 is SEHNR and CDR2 FQNEAQ (reference sequence). After removal of 4 bases from V and 8 bases from J, the junction contained 11 bases not matched to a gene. The CDR3 has 18 amino acids. CDR3 bases: TGTGCCAGCAGCTCCGGGACTAGCGGGAGGGCCGAGTTCTATGAGCAGTTCTTC. The encoded protein is CASSSGTSGRAEFYEQFF.

Comment on this clonotype: A far larger clone lies a single base away; this is likely a read error. The chain uses TRBV30 and TRBJ2-3, with TRBD2 matching over 11 bases. The J call is doubtful: the DNA matches TRBJ2-1 better. Germline V CDR1 and CDR2: GTSNPN, SVGIG (reference sequence). There are 14 residues in the CDR3. CDR3 amino acids: CAHRLAGGSGEQFF. The DNA for the CDR3 is TGTGCCCACCGTCTAGCGGGAGGTAGCGGTGAGCAGTTCTTC.

This chain joins TRBV12-3 or TRBV12-4 and TRBJ2-7; 7 bases align to TRBD1. The CDR3 is 15 residues long. J was trimmed by 1 base and V by 5 bases; bases with no gene match: 8. CDR3 residues: CASSPNRGASYEQYF. In DNA, the CDR3 is TGTGCCAGCAGTCCAAACAGGGGAGCATCCTACGAGCAGTACTTC.

This clonotype was seen a few times. The J gene is TRBJ2-4, the V gene TRBV20-1, with 11 bases aligning to TRBD2. J lost 2 bases, V lost 6 bases, and 12 bases had no gene match. The CDR3 runs 17 residues. Germline V gene lookup returns CDR1 DFQATT and CDR2 SNEGSKA (reference sequence). This CDR3 is CSALLAGVFASKNIQYF. CDR3 bases: TGCAGTGCCTTACTAGCGGGAGTGTTCGCGTCCAAAAACATTCAGTACTTC.

This clonotype was detected ten times or more. The chain employs TRBV25-1 and TRBJ2-5; 8 nucleotides align to TRBD2. Per the germline V gene, CDR1 is MGHDK and CDR2 is SYGVNS. J lost 5 bases, V lost 6 bases, and 8 bases had no gene match. The CDR3 has 14 residues. CDR3 sequence reads: CASSFRGGAETQYF. The CDR3 DNA reads as TGTGCCAGCAGCTTTCGGGGGGGCGCGGAGACCCAGTACTTC.

This clonotype was detected many times. An end of the junction differs from the germline gene, which may be a read error. The rearrangement joins TRBV27 to TRBJ2-4; D is perhaps TRBD2 (6 bases). The V gene's germline CDR1 is MNHEY and CDR2 SMNVEV (reference sequence). This CDR3 contains 15 residues. This CDR3 reads CASSWSDQRTGGEFF. In DNA form, the CDR3 reads TGTGCCAGCAGTTGGAGCGACCAACGGACCGGAGGGGAGTTCTTC.

The chain joins TRBV7-9 to TRBJ2-4, with TRBD1 identical over 7 bases. V lost 4 bases and J lost 6; bases outside the gene matches: 12. The CDR3 sequence is 16 residues long. Per germline, CDR1 SEHNR and CDR2 FQNEAQ (reference sequence). The CDR3 reads CASSWNREGDRNIQYF. DNA of the CDR3: TGTGCCAGCAGCTGGAACCGGGAAGGGGACAGAAACATTCAGTACTTC.

This clonotype occurred many times. This chain joins TRBV20-1 and TRBJ1-5; possibly TRBD1 for D (5 bases). The V gene's germline CDR1 is DFQATT and CDR2 SNEGSKA (reference sequence). The V end was cut by 1 base, the J end by 14 bases, with 9 bases between. This CDR3 spans 10 amino acids. In DNA form, the CDR3 reads TGCAGTGCTAGAGGTGACAGAGAGCATTTT. Amino acid sequence: CSARGDREHF.

This clonotype was seen a handful of times. This chain connects TRBV2 to TRBJ2-1; D gene ambiguous. The CDR3 totals 14 residues. Germline V lookup: CDR1 SNHLY, CDR2 FYNNEI. Trimming took off 7 bases at V and 8 bases at J, with 18 bases between the two ends. CDR3 loop: CASKRTKWVDEQFF. The CDR3, as DNA: TGTGCCAGCAAACGAACCAAGTGGGTGGATGAGCAGTTCTTC.

The chain is built from TRBV3-1 and TRBJ2-7, with TRBD2 matching over 10 bases. CDR1 is LGHDT and CDR2 is YNNKEL in the germline V gene (reference sequence). The CDR3 length is 17 residues. Trimming took 0 bases from V and 2 from J; bases not matched to a gene: 7. CDR3 sequence: CASSQEGASGSPYEQYF. The DNA for the CDR3 is TGTGCCAGCAGCCAAGAGGGAGCTAGCGGGAGCCCCTACGAGCAGTACTTC.

This clonotype has ten or more counts. V is TRBV2 and J is TRBJ2-1; 10 bases are a match to TRBD2. This CDR3 comprises 15 residues. Germline assignment: CDR1 SNHLY and CDR2 FYNNEI. Trimming took 6 bases from V and 7 from J; bases not matched to a gene: 9. The DNA for the CDR3 is TGTGCCAGCAGGGCCGGGACTAGCGTGGGTAATGAGCAGTTCTTC. Encoded protein: CASRAGTSVGNEQFF.

V is TRBV5-1 and J is TRBJ2-4, with 7 bases that match TRBD2. CDR1 is SGHRS, CDR2 YFSETQ, per germline. V was pared by 0 bases and J by 1 base, with 7 bases of the junction left unmatched. The CDR3 consists of 17 residues. For the CDR3, the DNA is TGCGCCAGCAGCTTGGTTTTTGAAGCGGGGGCCAAAAACATTCAGTACTTC. It is translated as CASSLVFEAGAKNIQYF. The full variable domain, its missing parts supplied by reference TRBV5-1 and TRBJ2-4, is KAGVTQTPRYLIKTRGQQVTLSCSPISGHRSVSWYQQTPGQGLQFLFEYFSETQRNKGNFPGRFSGRQFSNSRSEMNVSTLELGDSALYLCASSLVFEAGAKNIQYFGAGTRLSVL.

This clonotype has at least ten counts. The V call is TRBV7-3, the J call TRBJ2-3; TRBD2 aligns across 10 bases. The germline CDR1 and CDR2 sequences are SGHTA and FQGTGA. V shed 5 bases, J shed 6 bases, and the junction held 17 bases outside the gene matches. The CDR3 spans 18 residues. Written as DNA, the CDR3 is TGTGCCAGCAGCCCGGAGCGGGCTAGCGGGAGTCGCCGGGATACGCAGTATTTT. This codes for CASSPERASGSRRDTQYF.

In this sample, this clonotype turned up many times. The genes are TRBV25-1 and TRBJ1-1, with TRBD1 as a possible D gene (5 bases). Trimming cost V 7 bases and J 4 bases, with 19 bases left between them. From germline, CDR1 is MGHDK and CDR2 SYGVNS. There are 15 residues in the CDR3. This chain's CDR3 is CASTDLTRGGTEAFF. CDR3 sequence (DNA): TGTGCCAGCACGGATCTGACCCGTGGGGGCACTGAAGCTTTCTTT.

Only a few counts were recorded for this clonotype. This chain uses TRBV9 with TRBJ2-7; D call uncertain. The V end was cut by 0 bases, the J end by 6 bases, with 10 bases between. Germline V CDR1 and CDR2: SGDLS, YYNGEE. This CDR3 spans 13 amino acids. CDR3 region: CASSVGTVGEQYF. As DNA, the CDR3 is TGTGCCAGCAGCGTAGGGACGGTTGGCGAGCAGTACTTC.

This clonotype was observed at least ten times. The V gene is TRBV3-1, the J gene TRBJ1-1; 7 bases fit TRBD1. Trimming removed 6 bases from V and 4 bases from J; junction bases left unmatched: 5. Germline assignment: CDR1 LGHDT and CDR2 YNNKEL (reference sequence). The CDR3 has 13 residues. The CDR3, as DNA: TGTGCCAGCAGACCAACAGGGGTCACTGAAGCTTTCTTT. Protein: CASRPTGVTEAFF.

The V and J genes are TRBV19 and TRBJ2-1; 7 positions agree with TRBD2. V lost 1 base and J lost 9; bases outside the gene matches: 3. CDR1 LNHDA and CDR2 SQIVND come from the germline V gene (reference sequence). The CDR3 is made up of 13 amino acids. CDR3 region: CASSIGLAGEQFF. CDR3 nucleotide sequence: TGTGCCAGTAGTATAGGACTAGCTGGTGAGCAGTTCTTC.

This clonotype was picked up many times. The chain is built from TRBV6-1 and TRBJ2-5; D is unclear. There are 15 residues in the CDR3. Trimming left V 2 bases short and J 5 bases short, with 15 bases between. Germline V lookup: CDR1 MNHNS, CDR2 SASEGT. DNA for the CDR3: TGTGCCAGCAGTGAAAAAGGCTACGTGCTCGAGACCCAGTACTTC. Amino acid sequence: CASSEKGYVLETQYF.

This clonotype has just a few counts. This may come from a read error, since a much larger clone is one base off. The gene calls are TRBV10-3 and TRBJ1-1; possibly TRBD1 for D (6 bases). The CDR3 totals 14 residues. Trimming took off 4 bases at V and 0 bases at J, with 9 bases between the two ends. The germline V gene has CDR1 ENHRY and CDR2 SYGVKD. CDR3 in DNA: TGTGCCATCAGTGGTCAGGGGTTGAACACTGAAGCTTTCTTT. It translates to CAISGQGLNTEAFF.

In its sample, this clonotype was seen a few times. V usage is TRBV14 and J usage is TRBJ1-2; D ambiguous. V shed 5 bases and J shed 2 bases, with 6 bases lying between them. Germline CDR1 SGHDN, CDR2 FVKESK. This CDR3 has 12 amino acids. For the CDR3, the DNA is TGTGCCAGCAGCGGCTTAAACTATGGCTACACCTTC. Amino acid sequence: CASSGLNYGYTF. The complete variable domain, with remaining parts taken from reference TRBV14 and TRBJ1-2, reads EAGVTQFPSHSVIEKGQTVTLRCDPISGHDNLYWYRRVMGKEIKFLLHFVKESKQDESGMPNNRFLAERTGGTYSTLKVQPAELEDSGVYFCASSGLNYGYTFGSGTRLTVV.